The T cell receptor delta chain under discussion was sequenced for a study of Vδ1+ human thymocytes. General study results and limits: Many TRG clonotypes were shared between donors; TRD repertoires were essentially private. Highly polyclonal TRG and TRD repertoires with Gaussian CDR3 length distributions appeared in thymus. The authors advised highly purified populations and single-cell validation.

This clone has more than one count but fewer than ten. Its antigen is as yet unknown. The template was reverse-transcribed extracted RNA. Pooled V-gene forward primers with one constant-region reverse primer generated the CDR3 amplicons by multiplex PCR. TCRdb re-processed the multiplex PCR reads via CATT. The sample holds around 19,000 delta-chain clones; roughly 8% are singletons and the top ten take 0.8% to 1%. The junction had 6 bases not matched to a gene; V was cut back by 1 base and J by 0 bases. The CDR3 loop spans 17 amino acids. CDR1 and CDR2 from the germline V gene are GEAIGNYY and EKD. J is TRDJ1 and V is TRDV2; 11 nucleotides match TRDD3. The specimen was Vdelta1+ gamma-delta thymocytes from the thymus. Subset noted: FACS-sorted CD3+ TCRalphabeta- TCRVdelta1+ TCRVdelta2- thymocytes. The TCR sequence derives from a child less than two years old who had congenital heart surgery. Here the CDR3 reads CACDTWGIRGYTDKLIF. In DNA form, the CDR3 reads TGTGCCTGTGACACGTGGGGGATACGGGGGTACACCGATAAACTCATCTTT.